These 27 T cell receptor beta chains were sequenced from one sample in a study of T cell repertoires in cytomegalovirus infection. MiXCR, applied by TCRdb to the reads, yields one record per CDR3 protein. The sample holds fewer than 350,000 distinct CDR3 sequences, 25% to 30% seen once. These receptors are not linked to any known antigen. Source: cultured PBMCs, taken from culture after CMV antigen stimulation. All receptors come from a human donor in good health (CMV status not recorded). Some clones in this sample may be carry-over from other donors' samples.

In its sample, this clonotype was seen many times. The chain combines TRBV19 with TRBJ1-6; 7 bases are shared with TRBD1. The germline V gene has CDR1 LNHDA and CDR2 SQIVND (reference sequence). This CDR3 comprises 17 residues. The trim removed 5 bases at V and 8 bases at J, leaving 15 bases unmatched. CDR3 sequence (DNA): TGTGCCAGTAGTCCTTCAATTTGGGGACAGAAGGATTCACCCCTCCACTTT. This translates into CASSPSIWGQKDSPLHF. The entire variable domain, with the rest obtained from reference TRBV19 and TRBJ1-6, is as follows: DGGITQSPKYLFRKEGQNVTLSCEQNLNHDAMYWYRQDPGQGLRLIYYSQIVNDFQKGDIAEGYSVSREKKESFPLTVTSAQKNPTAFYLCASSPSIWGQKDSPLHFGNGTRLTVT.

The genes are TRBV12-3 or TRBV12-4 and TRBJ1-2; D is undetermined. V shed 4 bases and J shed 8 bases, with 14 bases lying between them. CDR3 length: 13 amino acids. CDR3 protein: CASSSSGDRGYTF. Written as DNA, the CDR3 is TGTGCCAGCAGTTCAAGCGGCGATAGGGGCTACACCTTC.

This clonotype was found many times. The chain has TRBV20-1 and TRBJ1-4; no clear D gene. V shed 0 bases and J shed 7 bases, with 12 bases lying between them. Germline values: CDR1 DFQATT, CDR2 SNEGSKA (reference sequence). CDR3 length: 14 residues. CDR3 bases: TGCAGTGCTAGAGATAACACCGGGTCTGAAAAACTGTTTTTT. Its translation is CSARDNTGSEKLFF.

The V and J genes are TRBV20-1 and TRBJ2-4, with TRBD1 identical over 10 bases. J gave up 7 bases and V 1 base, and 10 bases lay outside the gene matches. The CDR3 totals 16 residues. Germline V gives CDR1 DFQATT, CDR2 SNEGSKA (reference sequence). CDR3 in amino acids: CSARGTGGSYRNIQYF. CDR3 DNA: TGCAGTGCTAGAGGGACAGGGGGTTCGTATCGTAACATTCAGTACTTC.

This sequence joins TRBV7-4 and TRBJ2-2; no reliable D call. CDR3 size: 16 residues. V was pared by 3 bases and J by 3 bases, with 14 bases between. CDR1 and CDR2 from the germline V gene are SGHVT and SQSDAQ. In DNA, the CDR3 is TGTGCCAGCAGCTTCCTTGGCAACACGGACACCGGGGAGCTGTTTTTT. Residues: CASSFLGNTDTGELFF.

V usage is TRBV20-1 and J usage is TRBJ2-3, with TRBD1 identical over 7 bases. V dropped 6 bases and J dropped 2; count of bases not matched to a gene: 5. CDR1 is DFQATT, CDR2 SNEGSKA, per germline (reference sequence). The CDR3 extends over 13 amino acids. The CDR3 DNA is TGCAGTGCCCGGGACAGACCCACAGATACGCAGTATTTT. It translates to CSARDRPTDTQYF.

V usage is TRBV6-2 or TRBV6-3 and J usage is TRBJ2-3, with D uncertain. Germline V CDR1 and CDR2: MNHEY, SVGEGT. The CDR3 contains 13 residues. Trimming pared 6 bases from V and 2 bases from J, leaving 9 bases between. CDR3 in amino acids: CASRNPSTDTQYF. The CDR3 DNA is TGTGCCAGCAGAAATCCCTCCACAGATACGCAGTATTTT.

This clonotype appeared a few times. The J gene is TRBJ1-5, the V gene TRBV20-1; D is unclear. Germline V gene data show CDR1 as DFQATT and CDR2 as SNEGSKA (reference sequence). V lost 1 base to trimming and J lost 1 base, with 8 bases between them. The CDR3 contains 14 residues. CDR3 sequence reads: CSARGTGSNQPQHF. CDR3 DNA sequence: TGCAGTGCTAGAGGTACGGGGAGCAATCAGCCCCAGCATTTT.

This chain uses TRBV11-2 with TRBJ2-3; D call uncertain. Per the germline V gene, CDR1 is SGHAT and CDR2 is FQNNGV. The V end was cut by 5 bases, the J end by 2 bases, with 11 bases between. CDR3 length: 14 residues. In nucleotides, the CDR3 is TGTGCCAGCAGCAGGGTGGGATCCACAGATACGCAGTATTTT. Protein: CASSRVGSTDTQYF.

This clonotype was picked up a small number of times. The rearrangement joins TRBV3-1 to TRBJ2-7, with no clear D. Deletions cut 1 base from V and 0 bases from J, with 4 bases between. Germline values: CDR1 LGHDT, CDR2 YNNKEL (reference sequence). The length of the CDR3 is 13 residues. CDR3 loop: CASSQVDSYEQYF. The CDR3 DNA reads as TGTGCCAGCAGCCAAGTTGACTCCTACGAGCAGTACTTC.

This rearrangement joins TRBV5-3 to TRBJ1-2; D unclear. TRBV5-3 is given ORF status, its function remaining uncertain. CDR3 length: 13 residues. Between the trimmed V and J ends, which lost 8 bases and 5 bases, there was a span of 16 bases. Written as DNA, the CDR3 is TGTGCCAGCAGCAACATGAACATATATGGCTACACCTTC. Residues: CASSNMNIYGYTF.

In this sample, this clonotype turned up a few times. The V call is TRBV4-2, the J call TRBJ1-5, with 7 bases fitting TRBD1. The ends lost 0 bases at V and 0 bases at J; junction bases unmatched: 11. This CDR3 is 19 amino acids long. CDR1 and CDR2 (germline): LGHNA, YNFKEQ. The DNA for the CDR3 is TGTGCCAGCAGCCAAGATTTGCGACAGGGCCTATATAGCAATCAGCCCCAGCATTTT. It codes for CASSQDLRQGLYSNQPQHF.

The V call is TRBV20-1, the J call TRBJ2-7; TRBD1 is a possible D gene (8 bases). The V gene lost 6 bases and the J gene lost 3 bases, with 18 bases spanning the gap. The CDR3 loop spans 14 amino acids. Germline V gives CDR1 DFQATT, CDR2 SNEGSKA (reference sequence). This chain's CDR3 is CSATQGGYGYEQYF. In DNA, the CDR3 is TGCAGTGCCACACAGGGGGGGTACGGCTACGAGCAGTACTTC.

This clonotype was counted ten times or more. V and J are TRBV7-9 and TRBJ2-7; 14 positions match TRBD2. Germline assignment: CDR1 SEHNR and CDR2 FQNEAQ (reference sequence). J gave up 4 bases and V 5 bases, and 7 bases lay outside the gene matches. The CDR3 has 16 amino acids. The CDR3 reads CASSRLAGGPLYEQYF. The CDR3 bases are TGTGCCAGCAGCAGACTAGCGGGAGGGCCATTATACGAGCAGTACTTC.

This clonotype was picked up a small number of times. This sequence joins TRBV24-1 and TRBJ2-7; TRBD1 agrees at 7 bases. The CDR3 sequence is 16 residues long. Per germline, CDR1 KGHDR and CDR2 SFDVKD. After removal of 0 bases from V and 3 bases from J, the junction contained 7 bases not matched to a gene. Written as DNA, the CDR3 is TGTGCCACCAGTGATTTGTATTGGACAGGATTCTACGAGCAGTACTTC. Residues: CATSDLYWTGFYEQYF.

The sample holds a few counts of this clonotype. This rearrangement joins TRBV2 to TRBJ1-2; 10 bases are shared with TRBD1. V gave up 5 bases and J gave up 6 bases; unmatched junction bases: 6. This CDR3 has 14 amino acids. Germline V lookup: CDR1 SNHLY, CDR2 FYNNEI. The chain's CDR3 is CASSRDRGLNGYTF. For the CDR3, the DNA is TGTGCCAGCAGTAGAGACAGGGGGCTAAATGGCTACACCTTC.

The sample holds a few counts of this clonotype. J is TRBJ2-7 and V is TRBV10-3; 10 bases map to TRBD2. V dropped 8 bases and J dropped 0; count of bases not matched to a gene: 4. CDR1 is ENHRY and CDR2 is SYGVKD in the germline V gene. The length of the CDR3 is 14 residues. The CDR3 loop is CAIQREGGSYEQYF. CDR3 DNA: TGTGCCATCCAGCGGGAGGGGGGCTCCTACGAGCAGTACTTC.

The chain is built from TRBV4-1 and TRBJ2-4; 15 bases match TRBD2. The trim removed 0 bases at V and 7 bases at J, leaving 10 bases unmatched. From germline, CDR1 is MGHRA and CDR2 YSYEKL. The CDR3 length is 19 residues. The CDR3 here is CASSQDLMGLAGGGNIQYF. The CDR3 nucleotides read TGCGCCAGCAGCCAAGATCTGATGGGACTAGCGGGAGGTGGGAACATTCAGTACTTC.

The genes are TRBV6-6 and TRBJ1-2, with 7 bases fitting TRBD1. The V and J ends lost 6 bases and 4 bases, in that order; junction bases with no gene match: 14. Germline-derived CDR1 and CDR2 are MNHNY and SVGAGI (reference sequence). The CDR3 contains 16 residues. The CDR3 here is CASSLGGRTGRYGYTF. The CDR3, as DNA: TGTGCCAGCAGCCTAGGTGGCCGGACAGGACGCTATGGCTACACCTTC.

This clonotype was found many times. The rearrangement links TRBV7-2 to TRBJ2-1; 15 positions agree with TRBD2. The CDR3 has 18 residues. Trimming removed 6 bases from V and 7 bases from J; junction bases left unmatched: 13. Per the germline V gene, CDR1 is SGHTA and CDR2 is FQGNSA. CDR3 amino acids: CASSLGTSGRRLGNEQFF. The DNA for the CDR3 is TGTGCCAGCAGTCTCGGGACTAGCGGGAGGAGGTTAGGAAATGAGCAGTTCTTC.

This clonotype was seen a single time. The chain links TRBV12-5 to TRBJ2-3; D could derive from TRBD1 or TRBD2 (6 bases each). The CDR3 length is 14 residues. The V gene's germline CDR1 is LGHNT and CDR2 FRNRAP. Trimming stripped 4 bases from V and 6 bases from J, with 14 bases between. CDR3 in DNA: TGTGCTAGTGGTTCCCCCCGAGGGGGGGATACGCAGTATTTT. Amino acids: CASGSPRGGDTQYF.

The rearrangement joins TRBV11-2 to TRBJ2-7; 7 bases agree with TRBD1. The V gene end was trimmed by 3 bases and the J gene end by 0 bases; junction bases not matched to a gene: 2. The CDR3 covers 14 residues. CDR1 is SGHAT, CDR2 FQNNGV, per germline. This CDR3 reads CASSLGQLSYEQYF. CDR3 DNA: TGTGCCAGCAGCTTGGGACAGCTCTCCTACGAGCAGTACTTC.

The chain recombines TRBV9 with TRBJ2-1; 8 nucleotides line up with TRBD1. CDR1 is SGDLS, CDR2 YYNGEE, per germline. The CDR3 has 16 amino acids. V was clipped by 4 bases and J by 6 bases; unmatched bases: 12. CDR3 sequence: CASSLNPGQGANEQFF. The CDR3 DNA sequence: TGTGCCAGCAGCCTAAACCCAGGACAGGGAGCCAATGAGCAGTTCTTC.

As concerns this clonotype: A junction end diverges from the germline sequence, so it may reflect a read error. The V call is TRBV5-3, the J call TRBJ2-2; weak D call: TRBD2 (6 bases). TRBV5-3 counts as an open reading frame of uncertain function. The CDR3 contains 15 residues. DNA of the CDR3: TGTGCCAGCAGCTTTGGGACTGCTGCCGCCGGGGAGCTGTTTTTT. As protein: CASSFGTAAAGELFF.

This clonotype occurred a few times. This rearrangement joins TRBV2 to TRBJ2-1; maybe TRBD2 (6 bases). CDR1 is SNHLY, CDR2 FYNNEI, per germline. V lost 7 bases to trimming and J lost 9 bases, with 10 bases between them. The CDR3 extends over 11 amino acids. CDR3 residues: CASTREVEQFF. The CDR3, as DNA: TGTGCCAGCACAAGGGAGGTTGAGCAGTTCTTC.

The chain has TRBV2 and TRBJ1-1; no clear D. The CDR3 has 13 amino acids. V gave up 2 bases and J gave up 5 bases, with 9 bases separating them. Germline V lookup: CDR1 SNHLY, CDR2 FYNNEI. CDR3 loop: CASSERQETEAFF. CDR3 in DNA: TGTGCCAGCAGTGAACGGCAGGAGACTGAAGCTTTCTTT.

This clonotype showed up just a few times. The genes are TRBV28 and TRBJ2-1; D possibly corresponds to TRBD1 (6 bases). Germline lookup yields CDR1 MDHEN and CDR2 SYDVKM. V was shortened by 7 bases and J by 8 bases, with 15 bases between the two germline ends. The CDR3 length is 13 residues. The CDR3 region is CASTATGLDEQFF. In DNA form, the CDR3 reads TGTGCCAGCACAGCTACAGGGTTAGATGAGCAGTTCTTC.